These 26 T cell receptor beta chains came from one sample sequenced in a study of T cell changes during pregnancy in multiple sclerosis. Repertoires were generated with immunoSEQ multiplex PCR, while TCRdb's copy carries only in-frame clones and drops some. The sample lists 85,000 to 95,000 clones, 75% to 95% seen once, with around 1.7% in the top ten. The sample was peripheral blood, taken after pregnancy. Receptors originate from a female donor in good health, enrolled as a control in a pregnancy study.

The chain has TRBV9 and TRBJ2-1; possible D gene TRBD2, 5 bases. CDR3 size: 14 residues. CDR1 and CDR2 from the germline V gene are SGDLS and YYNGEE. V shed 4 bases and J shed 1 base, with 9 bases lying between them. CDR3 bases: TGTGCCAGCAGCTCCCTAGCTTCCTACAATGAGCAGTTCTTC. Its translation is CASSSLASYNEQFF.

The chain is built from TRBV15 and TRBJ2-7; 7 nucleotides agree with TRBD2. The V and J ends lost 0 bases and 7 bases, in that order; junction bases with no gene match: 12. The CDR3 extends over 16 amino acids. The germline CDR1 and CDR2 sequences are LNHNV and YYDKDF (reference sequence). CDR3 nucleotide sequence: TGTGCCACCAGCAGAGATCTGGGGAGGGCGGCTGGGGAGCAGTACTTC. It encodes CATSRDLGRAAGEQYF.

The chain has TRBV30 and TRBJ1-6, with 7 bases lining up with TRBD1. The CDR3 extends over 15 amino acids. Unmatched junction bases numbered 10, after V lost 6 bases and J lost 5 bases. The germline CDR1 and CDR2 sequences are GTSNPN and SVGIG (reference sequence). This chain's CDR3 is CACIRPGQNNSPLHF. Written as DNA, the CDR3 is TGTGCCTGCATACGCCCGGGACAGAATAATTCACCCCTCCACTTT.

This rearrangement joins TRBV6-1 to TRBJ2-3; tentatively, D is TRBD1 (6 bases). Trimming left V 4 bases short and J 4 bases short, with 18 bases between. Per the germline V gene, CDR1 is MNHNS and CDR2 is SASEGT. CDR3 size: 16 residues. The CDR3 here is CASSAQGPHRADTQYF. In nucleotides, the CDR3 is TGTGCCAGCAGTGCCCAAGGCCCTCACAGGGCAGATACGCAGTATTTT.

The V call is TRBV11-2, the J call TRBJ2-1, with TRBD2 identical over 10 bases. V gave up 1 base and J gave up 10 bases; unmatched junction bases: 7. This CDR3 has 15 residues. Per germline, CDR1 SGHAT and CDR2 FQNNGV. The CDR3 protein is CASSLASGGPLEQFF. In DNA form, the CDR3 reads TGTGCCAGCAGCTTAGCTAGCGGGGGCCCGTTGGAGCAGTTCTTC.

V usage is TRBV9 and J usage is TRBJ1-2; no reliable D call. Germline assignment: CDR1 SGDLS and CDR2 YYNGEE. CDR3 length: 12 amino acids. Trimming stripped 4 bases from V and 3 bases from J, with 7 bases between. Here the CDR3 reads CASSSRDYGYTF. The CDR3 region has the DNA TGTGCCAGCAGCTCCCGGGACTATGGCTACACCTTC.

This chain uses TRBV9 with TRBJ2-1; 9 nucleotides match TRBD2. Germline-derived CDR1 and CDR2 are SGDLS and YYNGEE. The CDR3 sequence is 14 residues long. With 4 bases clipped from V and 9 bases from J, the junction kept 8 bases outside the gene matches. The CDR3 bases are TGTGCCAGCAGCCCCAGCGGGGGGCTCAGTGAGCAGTTCTTC. This codes for CASSPSGGLSEQFF.

V and J are TRBV5-8 and TRBJ1-5; no definite D call. This CDR3 comprises 15 residues. Looked up from germline, CDR1 is SGHTS and CDR2 is YDEGEE. The ends were cut back, 1 base at V and 0 bases at J, with 8 bases in the middle. The CDR3, as DNA: TGTGCCAGCAGCTTGAAGAGATATAGCAATCAGCCCCAGCATTTT. Translating gives CASSLKRYSNQPQHF. Combining the CDR3 with reference TRBV5-8 and TRBJ1-5 gives the whole variable domain EAGVTQSPTHLIKTRGQQATLRCSPISGHTSVYWYQQALGLGLQFLLWYDEGEERNRGNFPPRFSGRQFPNYSSELNVNALELEDSALYLCASSLKRYSNQPQHFGDGTRLSIL.

This clone was seen just once. The J gene is TRBJ2-1, the V gene TRBV6-5; possibly TRBD1 for D (5 bases). The CDR3 sequence is 15 residues long. Germline V gene data show CDR1 as MNHEY and CDR2 as SVGAGI. Trimming took 2 bases from V and 3 from J, leaving 11 bases between them. The CDR3 nucleotides are TGTGCCAGCAGTTACGCAGGGAAGAGCTACAATGAGCAGTTCTTC. This translates into CASSYAGKSYNEQFF.

This sequence joins TRBV7-2 and TRBJ1-3, with D possibly being TRBD1 (6 bases). The CDR3 length is 15 residues. The V gene's germline CDR1 is SGHTA and CDR2 FQGNSA. V was clipped by 6 bases and J by 0 bases, with 12 bases between them. This CDR3 reads CASSHRTVSGNTIYF. CDR3 bases: TGTGCCAGCAGTCACAGGACAGTCTCTGGAAACACCATATATTTT.

The rearrangement joins TRBV11-2 to TRBJ1-1; a weak D match, TRBD1 (5 bases). Deletions cut 1 base from V and 0 bases from J, with 9 bases between. The CDR3 runs 15 residues. The V gene's germline CDR1 is SGHAT and CDR2 FQNNGV. CDR3 protein: CASSLARQMNTEAFF. The CDR3, as DNA: TGTGCCAGCAGCTTAGCCAGACAGATGAACACTGAAGCTTTCTTT.

The chain joins TRBV6-1 to TRBJ2-5; 8 nucleotides match TRBD2. Unmatched junction bases numbered 8, after V lost 6 bases and J lost 5 bases. The germline CDR1 and CDR2 sequences are MNHNS and SASEGT. This CDR3 has 14 amino acids. The DNA of the CDR3 is TGTGCCAGCAGACTTGCGGGGGGCTCGGAGACCCAGTACTTC. Protein product: CASRLAGGSETQYF.

The chain employs TRBV6-1 and TRBJ1-3; D possibly corresponds to TRBD1 (5 bases). The germline CDR1 and CDR2 sequences are MNHNS and SASEGT. V shed 4 bases and J shed 2 bases, with 15 bases lying between them. The CDR3 is 16 residues long. The CDR3 nucleotides read TGTGCCAGCAGTGCACCGGGACTAAACACTGGAAACACCATATATTTT. Translating it yields CASSAPGLNTGNTIYF.

The V call is TRBV6-6, the J call TRBJ2-3, with 8 bases matching TRBD2. Germline loops: CDR1 MNHNY, CDR2 SVGAGI (reference sequence). The CDR3 has 14 residues. V dropped 7 bases and J dropped 1; count of bases not matched to a gene: 4. Here the CDR3 DNA reads TGTGCCAGCAAATTCGGGGGGGGCACAGATACGCAGTATTTT. It specifies CASKFGGGTDTQYF.

The chain employs TRBV7-3 and TRBJ1-1; no definite D call. Germline values: CDR1 SGHTA, CDR2 FQGTGA. Trimming left V 5 bases short and J 1 base short, with 8 bases between. The CDR3 consists of 13 residues. CDR3 DNA: TGTGCCAGCAGCACCGGGAGGAACACTGAAGCTTTCTTT. It is translated as CASSTGRNTEAFF.

This chain links TRBV7-2 with TRBJ1-3; D is unclear. Trimming took 6 bases from V and 0 from J, leaving 3 bases between them. CDR3 size: 12 residues. Germline loops: CDR1 SGHTA, CDR2 FQGNSA. The CDR3 DNA follows: TGTGCCAGCAGTTACTCTGGAAACACCATATATTTT. This gives the protein CASSYSGNTIYF.

The CDR3: CASSQVPAGPISYEQYF. In DNA, the CDR3 is TGTGCCAGCAGCCAAGTTCCAGCGGGGCCAATCTCCTACGAGCAGTACTTC. The rearrangement links TRBV4-2 to TRBJ2-7, with 7 bases identical to TRBD2. CDR1 LGHNA and CDR2 YNFKEQ come from the germline V gene. This CDR3 has 17 residues. Trimming took 1 base from V and 0 from J; bases not matched to a gene: 9.

The chain uses TRBV13 and TRBJ1-2; D unclear. Germline lookup yields CDR1 PRHDT and CDR2 FYEKMQ (reference sequence). The V gene lost 1 base and the J gene lost 4 bases, with 4 bases spanning the gap. The CDR3 is made up of 12 amino acids. The CDR3 sequence: CASSLESYGYTF. The CDR3 region has the DNA TGTGCCAGCAGCTTAGAGAGCTATGGCTACACCTTC.

To note about this clone: The same CDR3 is also encoded by other DNA sequences in this sample. This rearrangement joins TRBV7-9 to TRBJ1-1, with a tentative D call TRBD1 (6 bases). CDR1 and CDR2 from the germline V gene are SEHNR and FQNEAQ (reference sequence). This CDR3 is built from 13 residues. Trimming removed 3 bases at V and 4 bases at J, with 9 bases between. The CDR3 DNA sequence: TGTGCCAGCAGCTTGGGAGGGGGCACTGAAGCTTTCTTT. Protein sequence: CASSLGGGTEAFF.

The sample holds a few counts of this clone. The J gene is TRBJ1-5, the V gene TRBV2; 7 nucleotides align to TRBD1. The CDR3 consists of 15 residues. The germline gives CDR1 SNHLY, CDR2 FYNNEI. V shed 6 bases, J shed 1 base, and the junction held 6 bases outside the gene matches. The CDR3 bases are TGTGCCAGCAGGAGTCAGGGGGTAAGCAATCAGCCCCAGCATTTT. Residues: CASRSQGVSNQPQHF.

The sample holds a few counts of this clone. For the CDR3, the DNA is TGTGCCAGCAGAGCAGGGGATTCACCCCTCCACTTT. Translated, it gives CASRAGDSPLHF. This sequence joins TRBV6-6 and TRBJ1-6; D may be TRBD1 (6 bases). V was trimmed by 6 bases and J by 8 bases, leaving 8 bases between them. The CDR3 contains 12 residues. CDR1 is MNHNY and CDR2 is SVGAGI in the germline V gene (reference sequence).

The chain is built from TRBV27 and TRBJ2-7, with no clear D. Trimming took 6 bases from V and 1 from J, leaving 13 bases between them. The V gene's germline CDR1 is MNHEY and CDR2 SMNVEV (reference sequence). The CDR3 totals 14 residues. CDR3 bases: TGTGCCAGCAGGGAGCGCGGTAGGTCCTACGAGCAGTACTTC. It yields the protein CASRERGRSYEQYF.

The V gene is TRBV7-2, the J gene TRBJ2-6; TRBD1 aligns across 10 bases. Germline V gene lookup returns CDR1 SGHTA and CDR2 FQGNSA. The CDR3 has 17 amino acids. After removal of 5 bases from V and 0 bases from J, the junction contained 4 bases not matched to a gene. CDR3 residues: CASSRRDRGSGANVLTF. CDR3 nucleotides: TGTGCCAGCAGCCGCCGGGACAGGGGCTCTGGGGCCAACGTCCTGACTTTC. Full variable domain (remainder filled in from reference TRBV7-2 and TRBJ2-6): GAGVSQSPSNKVTEKGKDVELRCDPISGHTALYWYRQSLGQGLEFLIYFQGNSAPDKSGLPSDRFSAERTGGSVSTLTIQRTQQEDSAVYLCASSRRDRGSGANVLTFGAGSRLTVL.

The rearrangement uses TRBV4-3 and TRBJ1-2; possibly TRBD1 for D (5 bases). Trimming removed 4 bases at V and 2 bases at J, with 14 bases between. This CDR3 region has 15 residues. The germline V gene has CDR1 LGHNA and CDR2 YSLEER. The CDR3 DNA sequence: TGCGCCAGCAGCCCCACCCTCACAGGAAACTATGGCTACACCTTC. It translates to CASSPTLTGNYGYTF.

The DNA for the CDR3 is TGTGCCAGCAGCTTAGTGAGGACAGGGGCCTACGAGCAGTACTTC. Residues: CASSLVRTGAYEQYF. This sequence joins TRBV7-2 and TRBJ2-7; 9 bases line up with TRBD1. The CDR3 consists of 15 residues. With 1 base clipped from V and 2 bases from J, the junction kept 3 bases outside the gene matches. The germline gives CDR1 SGHTA, CDR2 FQGNSA.

The rearrangement uses TRBV19 and TRBJ2-1; TRBD2 might be the D (6 bases). The germline V gene has CDR1 LNHDA and CDR2 SQIVND (reference sequence). The CDR3 length is 14 residues. V gave up 1 base and J gave up 8 bases, with 12 bases separating them. The CDR3 region is CASSIGVGEDEQFF. Written as DNA, the CDR3 is TGTGCCAGTAGTATAGGGGTGGGGGAGGATGAGCAGTTCTTC. Looking up the rest from reference TRBV19 and TRBJ2-1 gives the full variable domain: DGGITQSPKYLFRKEGQNVTLSCEQNLNHDAMYWYRQDPGQGLRLIYYSQIVNDFQKGDIAEGYSVSREKKESFPLTVTSAQKNPTAFYLCASSIGVGEDEQFFGPGTRLTVL.